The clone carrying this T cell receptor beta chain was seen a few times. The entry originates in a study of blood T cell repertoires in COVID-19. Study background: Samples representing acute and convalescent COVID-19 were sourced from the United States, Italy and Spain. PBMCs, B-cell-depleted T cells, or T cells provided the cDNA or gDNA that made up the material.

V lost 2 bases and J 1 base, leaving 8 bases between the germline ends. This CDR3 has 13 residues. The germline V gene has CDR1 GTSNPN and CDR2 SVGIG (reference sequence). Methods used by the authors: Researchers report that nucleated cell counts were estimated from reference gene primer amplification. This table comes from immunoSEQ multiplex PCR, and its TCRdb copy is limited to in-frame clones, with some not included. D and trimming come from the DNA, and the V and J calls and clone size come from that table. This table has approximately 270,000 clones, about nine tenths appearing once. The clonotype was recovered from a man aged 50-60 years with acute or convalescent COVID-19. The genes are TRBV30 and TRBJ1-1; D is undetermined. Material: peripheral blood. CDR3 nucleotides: TGTGCCTGGAGTCTGGGCCCGAACACTGAAGCTTTCTTT. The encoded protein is CAWSLGPNTEAFF.